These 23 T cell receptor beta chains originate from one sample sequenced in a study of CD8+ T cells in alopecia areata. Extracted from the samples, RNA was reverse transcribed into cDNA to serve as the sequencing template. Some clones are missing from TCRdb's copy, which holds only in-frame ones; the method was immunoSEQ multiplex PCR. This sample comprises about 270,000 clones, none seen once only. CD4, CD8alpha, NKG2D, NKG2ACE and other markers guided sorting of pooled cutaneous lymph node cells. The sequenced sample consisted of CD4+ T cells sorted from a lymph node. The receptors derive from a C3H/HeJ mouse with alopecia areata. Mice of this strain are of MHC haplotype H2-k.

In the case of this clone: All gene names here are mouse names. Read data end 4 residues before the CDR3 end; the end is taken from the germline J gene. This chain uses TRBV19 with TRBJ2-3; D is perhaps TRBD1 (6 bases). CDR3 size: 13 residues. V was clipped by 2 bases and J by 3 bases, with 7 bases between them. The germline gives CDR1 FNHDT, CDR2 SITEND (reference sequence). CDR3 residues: CASSMGHAETLYF. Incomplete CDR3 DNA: TGTGCCAGCAGTATGGGACACGCAGAA.

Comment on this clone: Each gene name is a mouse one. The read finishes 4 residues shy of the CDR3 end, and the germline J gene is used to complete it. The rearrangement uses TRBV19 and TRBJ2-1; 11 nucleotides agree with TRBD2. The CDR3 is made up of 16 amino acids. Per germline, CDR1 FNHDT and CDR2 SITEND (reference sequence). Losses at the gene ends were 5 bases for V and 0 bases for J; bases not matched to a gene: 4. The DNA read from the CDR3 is TGTGCCAGCAGAACGGGACTGGGGGCTAACTATGCT. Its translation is CASRTGLGANYA. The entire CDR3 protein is CASRTGLGANYAEQFF. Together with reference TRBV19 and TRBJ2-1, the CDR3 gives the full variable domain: GGIITQTPKFLIGQEGQKLTLKCQQNFNHDTMYWYRQDSGKGLRLIYYSITENDLQKGDLSEGYDASREKKSSFSLTVTSAQKNEMAVFLCASRTGLGANYAEQFFGPGTRLTVL.

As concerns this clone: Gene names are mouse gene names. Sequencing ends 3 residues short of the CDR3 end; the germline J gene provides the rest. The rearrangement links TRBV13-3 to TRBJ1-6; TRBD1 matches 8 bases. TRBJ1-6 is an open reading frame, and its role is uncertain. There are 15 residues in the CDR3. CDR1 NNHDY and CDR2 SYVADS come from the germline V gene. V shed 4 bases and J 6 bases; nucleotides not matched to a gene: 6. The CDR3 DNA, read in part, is TGTGCCAGCAGTACAGGGGGGGGATTTAATTCGCCC. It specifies CASSTGGGFNSP. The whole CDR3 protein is CASSTGGGFNSPLYF.

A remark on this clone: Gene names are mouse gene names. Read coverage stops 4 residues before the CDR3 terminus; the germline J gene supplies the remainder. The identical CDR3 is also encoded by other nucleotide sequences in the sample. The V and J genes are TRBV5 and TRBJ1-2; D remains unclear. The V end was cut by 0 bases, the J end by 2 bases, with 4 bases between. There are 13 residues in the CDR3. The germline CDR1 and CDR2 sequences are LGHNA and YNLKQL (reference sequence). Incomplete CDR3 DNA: TGTGCCAGCAGCCAAGAGGGGAACTCC. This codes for CASSQEGNS. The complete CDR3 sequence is CASSQEGNSDYTF.

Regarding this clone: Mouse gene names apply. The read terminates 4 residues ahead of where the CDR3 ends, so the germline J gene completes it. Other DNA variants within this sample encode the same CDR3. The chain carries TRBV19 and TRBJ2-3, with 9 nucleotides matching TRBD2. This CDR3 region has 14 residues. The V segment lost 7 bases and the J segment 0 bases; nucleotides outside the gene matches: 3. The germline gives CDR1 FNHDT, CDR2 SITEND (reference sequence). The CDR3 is CASSWGGSAETLYF. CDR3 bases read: TGTGCCAGCTCCTGGGGGGGTAGTGCAGAA.

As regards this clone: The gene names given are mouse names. The CDR3 region is CTCSASTTANTEVFF. CDR3 DNA, as far as it was read: TGCACCTGCAGTGCCTCTACAACCGCAAACACA. V usage is TRBV1 and J usage is TRBJ1-1; the D is unclear. The read stops 4 residues short of the end of the CDR3; the missing end is completed from the germline J gene. Germline loops: CDR1 NSQYPW, CDR2 LRSPGD (reference sequence). V lost 3 bases and J 0 bases, leaving 11 bases between the germline ends. The CDR3 is 15 amino acids.

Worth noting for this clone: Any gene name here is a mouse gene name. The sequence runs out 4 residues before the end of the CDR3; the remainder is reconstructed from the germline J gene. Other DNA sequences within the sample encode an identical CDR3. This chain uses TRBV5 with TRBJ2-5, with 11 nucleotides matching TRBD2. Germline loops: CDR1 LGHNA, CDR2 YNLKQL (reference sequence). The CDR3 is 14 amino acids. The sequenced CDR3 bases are TGTGCCAGCAGCCGCGGGACTGGGGGAGAC. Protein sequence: CASSRGTGGD. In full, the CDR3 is CASSRGTGGDTQYF.

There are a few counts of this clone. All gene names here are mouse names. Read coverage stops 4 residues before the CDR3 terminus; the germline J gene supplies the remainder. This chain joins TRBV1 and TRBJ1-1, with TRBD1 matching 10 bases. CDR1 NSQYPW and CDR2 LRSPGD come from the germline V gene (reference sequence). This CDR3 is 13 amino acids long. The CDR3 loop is CTCSGGTGVEVFF. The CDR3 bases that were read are TGCACCTGCAGTGGAGGGACAGGGGTA.

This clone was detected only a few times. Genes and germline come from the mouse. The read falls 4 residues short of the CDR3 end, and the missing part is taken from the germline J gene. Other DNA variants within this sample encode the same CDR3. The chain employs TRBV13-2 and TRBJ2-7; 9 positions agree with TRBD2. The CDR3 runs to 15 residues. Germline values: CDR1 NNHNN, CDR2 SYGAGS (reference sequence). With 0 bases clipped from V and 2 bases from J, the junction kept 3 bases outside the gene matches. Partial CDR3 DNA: TGTGCCAGCGGTGATGCCGGGACTGGGCCCTAT. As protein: CASGDAGTGPY. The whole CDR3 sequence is CASGDAGTGPYEQYF.

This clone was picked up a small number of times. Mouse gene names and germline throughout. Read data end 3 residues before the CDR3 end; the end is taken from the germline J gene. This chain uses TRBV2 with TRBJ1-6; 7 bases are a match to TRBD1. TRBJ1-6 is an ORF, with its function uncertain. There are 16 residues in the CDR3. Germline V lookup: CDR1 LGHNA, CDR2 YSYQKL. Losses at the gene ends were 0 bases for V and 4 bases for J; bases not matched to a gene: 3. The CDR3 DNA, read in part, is TGTGCCAGCAGCCAAGAGGCAGGGGGGTATAATTCGCCC. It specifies CASSQEAGGYNSP. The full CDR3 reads CASSQEAGGYNSPLYF.

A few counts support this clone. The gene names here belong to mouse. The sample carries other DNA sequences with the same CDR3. The sequenced CDR3 bases are TGTGCCAGCAGTGGGGCCGGGACAGGCACA. Translated, it gives CASSGAGTGT. The full CDR3 sequence reads CASSGAGTGTEVFF. This sequence joins TRBV13-1 and TRBJ1-1, with 8 bases matching TRBD1. The CDR3 end falls 4 residues outside the read, so it is completed with the germline J gene. Per germline, CDR1 NSHNY and CDR2 SYGAGN. After removal of 3 bases from V and 4 bases from J, the junction contained 5 bases not matched to a gene. The CDR3 consists of 14 residues.

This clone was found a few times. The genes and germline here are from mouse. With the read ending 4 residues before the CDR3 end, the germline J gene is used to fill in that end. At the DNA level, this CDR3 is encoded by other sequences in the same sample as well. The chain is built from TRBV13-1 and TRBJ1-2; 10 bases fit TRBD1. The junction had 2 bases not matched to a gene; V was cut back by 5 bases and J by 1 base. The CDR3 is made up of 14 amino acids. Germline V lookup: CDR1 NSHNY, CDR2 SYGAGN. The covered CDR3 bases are TGTGCCAGCAGGAGGGACAGGGGAAACTCC. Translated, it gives CASRRDRGNS. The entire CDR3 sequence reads CASRRDRGNSDYTF.

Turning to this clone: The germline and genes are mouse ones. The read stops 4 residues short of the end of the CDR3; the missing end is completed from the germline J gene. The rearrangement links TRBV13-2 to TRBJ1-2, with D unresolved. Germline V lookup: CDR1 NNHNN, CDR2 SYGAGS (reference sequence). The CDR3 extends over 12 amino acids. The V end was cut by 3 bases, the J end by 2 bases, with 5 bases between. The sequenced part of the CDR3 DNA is TGTGCCAGCGGTGTGAGGAACTCC. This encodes CASGVRNS. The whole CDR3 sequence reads CASGVRNSDYTF.

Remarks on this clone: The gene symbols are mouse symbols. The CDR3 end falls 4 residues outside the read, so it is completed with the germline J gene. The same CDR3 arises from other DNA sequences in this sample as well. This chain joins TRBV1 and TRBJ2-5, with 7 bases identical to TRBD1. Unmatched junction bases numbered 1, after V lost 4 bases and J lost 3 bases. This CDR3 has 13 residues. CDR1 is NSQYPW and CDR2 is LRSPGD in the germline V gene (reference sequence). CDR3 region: CTCSGDRQDTQYF. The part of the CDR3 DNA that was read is TGCACCTGCAGTGGGGACAGACAAGAC. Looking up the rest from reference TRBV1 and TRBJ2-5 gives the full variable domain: VTLLEQNPRWRLVPRGQAVNLRCILKNSQYPWMSWYQQDLQKQLQWLFTLRSPGDKEVKSLPGADYLATRVTDTELRLQVANMSQGRTLYCTCSGDRQDTQYFGPGTRLLVL.

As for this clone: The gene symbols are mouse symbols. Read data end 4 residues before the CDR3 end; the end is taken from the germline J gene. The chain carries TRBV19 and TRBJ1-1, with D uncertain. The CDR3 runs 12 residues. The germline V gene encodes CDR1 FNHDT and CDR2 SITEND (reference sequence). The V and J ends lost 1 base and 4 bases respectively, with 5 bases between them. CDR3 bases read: TGTGCCAGCAGTATACGCAGCACA. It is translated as CASSIRST. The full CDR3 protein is CASSIRSTEVFF.

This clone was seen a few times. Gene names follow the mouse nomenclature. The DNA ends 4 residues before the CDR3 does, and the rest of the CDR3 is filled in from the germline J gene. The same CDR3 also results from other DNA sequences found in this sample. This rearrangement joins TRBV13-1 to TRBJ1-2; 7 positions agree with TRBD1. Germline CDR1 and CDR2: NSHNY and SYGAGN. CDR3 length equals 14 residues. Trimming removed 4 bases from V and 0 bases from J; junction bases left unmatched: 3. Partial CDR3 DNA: TGTGCCAGCAGTACTGGGACAGCAAACTCC. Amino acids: CASSTGTANS. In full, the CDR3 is CASSTGTANSDYTF.

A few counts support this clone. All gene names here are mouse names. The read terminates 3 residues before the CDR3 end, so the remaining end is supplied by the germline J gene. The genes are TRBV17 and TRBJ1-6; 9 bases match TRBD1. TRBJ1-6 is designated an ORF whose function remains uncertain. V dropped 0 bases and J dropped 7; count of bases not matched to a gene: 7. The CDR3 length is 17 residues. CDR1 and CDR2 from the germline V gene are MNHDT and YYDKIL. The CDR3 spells CASSRDRGQGPNSPLYF. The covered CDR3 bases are TGTGCTAGCAGTAGAGATAGGGGACAGGGCCCGAATTCGCCC.

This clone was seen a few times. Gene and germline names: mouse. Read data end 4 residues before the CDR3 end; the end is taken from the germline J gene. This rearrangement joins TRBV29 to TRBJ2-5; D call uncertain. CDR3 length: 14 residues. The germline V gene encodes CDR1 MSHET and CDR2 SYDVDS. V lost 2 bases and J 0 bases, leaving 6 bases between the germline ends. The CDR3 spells CASSLAQNQDTQYF. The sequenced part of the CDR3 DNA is TGTGCTAGCAGTTTAGCCCAGAACCAAGAC.

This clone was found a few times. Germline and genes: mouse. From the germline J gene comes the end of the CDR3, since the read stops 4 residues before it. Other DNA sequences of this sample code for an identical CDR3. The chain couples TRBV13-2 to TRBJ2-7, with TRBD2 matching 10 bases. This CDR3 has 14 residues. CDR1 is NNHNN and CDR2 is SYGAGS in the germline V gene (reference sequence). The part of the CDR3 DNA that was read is TGTGCCAGCGGTGATCGGGACTGGGGTTAT. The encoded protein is CASGDRDWGY. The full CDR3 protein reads CASGDRDWGYEQYF.

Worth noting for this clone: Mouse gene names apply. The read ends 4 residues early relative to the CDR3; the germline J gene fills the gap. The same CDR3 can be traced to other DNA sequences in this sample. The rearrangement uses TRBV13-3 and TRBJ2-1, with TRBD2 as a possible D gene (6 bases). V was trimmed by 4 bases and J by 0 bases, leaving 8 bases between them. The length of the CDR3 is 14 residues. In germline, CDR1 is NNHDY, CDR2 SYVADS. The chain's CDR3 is CASSRDSNYAEQFF. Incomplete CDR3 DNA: TGTGCCAGCAGTCGGGACTCTAACTATGCT.

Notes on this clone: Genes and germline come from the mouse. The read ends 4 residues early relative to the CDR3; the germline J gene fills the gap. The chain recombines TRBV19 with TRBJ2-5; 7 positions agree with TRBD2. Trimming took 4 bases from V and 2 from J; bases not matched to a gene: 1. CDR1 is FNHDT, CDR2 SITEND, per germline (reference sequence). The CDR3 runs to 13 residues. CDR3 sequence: CASSYWGQDTQYF. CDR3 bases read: TGTGCCAGCAGTTACTGGGGCCAAGAC.

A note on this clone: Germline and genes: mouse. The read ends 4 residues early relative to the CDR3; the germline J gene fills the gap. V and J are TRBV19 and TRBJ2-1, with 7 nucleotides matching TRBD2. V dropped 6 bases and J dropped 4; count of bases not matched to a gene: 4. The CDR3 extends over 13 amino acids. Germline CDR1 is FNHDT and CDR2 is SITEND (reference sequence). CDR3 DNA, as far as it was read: TGTGCCAGCACCTGGGGGATATATGCT. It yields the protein CASTWGIYA. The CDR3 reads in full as CASTWGIYAEQFF.

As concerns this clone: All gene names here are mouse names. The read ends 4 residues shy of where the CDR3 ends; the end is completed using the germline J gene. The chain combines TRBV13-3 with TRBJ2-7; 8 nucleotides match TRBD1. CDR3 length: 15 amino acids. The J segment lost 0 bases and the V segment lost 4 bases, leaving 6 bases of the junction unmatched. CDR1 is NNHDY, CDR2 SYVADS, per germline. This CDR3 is CASSMTGVSSYEQYF. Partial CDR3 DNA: TGTGCCAGCAGTATGACAGGGGTCAGCTCCTAT.